This T cell receptor beta chain was sequenced in a study of response to subunit inactivated influenza vaccine. TCRdb re-derived calls from the RT-PCR reads in MiXCR, one entry per CDR3 protein. Among roughly 190,000 distinct CDR3 sequences listed, approximately 12% were seen once. Between the trimmed V and J ends, which lost 3 bases and 5 bases, there was a span of 22 bases. The CDR3 is 16 residues long. Germline lookup yields CDR1 GTSNPN and CDR2 SVGIG (reference sequence). In this sample, this clonotype turned up a few times. These sequences were also reported in another study, on T cells expressing NK-cell markers. That source reports: The TCR beta cDNA came from 5'RACE template switching with UMIs. HCMV seropositivity marked most of the eight sequenced donors; one was seronegative. The same clonotypes also predominated in the CD3+CD56-NKG2C+ fraction of several donors. Questions lingered over whether expanded NKG2C+ T cell clones were HCMV-specific.

The sample was CD8+ T cells sorted from PBMCs, taken 12 days after vaccination. The chain joins TRBV30 to TRBJ2-5; possibly TRBD2 for D (7 bases). This clonotype was sampled from a man aged 50 or older who received an inactivated influenza vaccine. Here the CDR3 DNA reads TGTGCCTGGAGGCCTGGGGGCGGGGGCCCGGGGGAGACCCAGTACTTC. Its protein product is CAWRPGGGGPGETQYF. The full variable domain, its missing parts supplied by reference TRBV30 and TRBJ2-5, is SQTIHQWPATLVQPVGSPLSLECTVEGTSNPNLYWYRQAAGRGLQLLFYSVGIGQISSEVPQNLSASRPQDRQFILSSKKLLLSDSGFYLCAWRPGGGGPGETQYFGPGTRLLVL.